The rows below give T cell receptor beta chains drawn from one sample of a study of graft-versus-host responses after intestinal transplantation. The repertoire was sequenced with immunoSEQ multiplex PCR; TCRdb's copy has only in-frame clones and lacks some. The sample includes about 30,000 clones, 80% of them seen just once. The sample in question was ileum tissue, obtained 98 days after intestinal transplantation. Receptor source: a human patient who received an intestinal transplant, so some T cells may come from the graft donor. Both conserved end residues are part of each CDR3. D genes are given only for firm matches. Some rows have no size entry. The others give once, few or many, or a class for an expanded clone.

clone_size	j_call	v_call	d_call	cdr3_nt	cdr3_aa
-	TRBJ1-6	TRBV7-9	-	TGTGCCAGCAGCTTAGACAGCTATAATTCACCCCTCCACTTT	CASSLDSYNSPLHF
-	TRBJ2-7	TRBV5-1	TRBD2	TGCGCCAGCAGCTTTAGCGGGGGGAACTACGAGCAGTACTTC	CASSFSGGNYEQYF
once	TRBJ2-1	TRBV2	TRBD1	TGTGCCAGCATTCTTCGAGGACAGGGGGGGCACAATGAGCAGTTCTTC	CASILRGQGGHNEQFF
-	TRBJ1-1	TRBV11-3	TRBD1	TGTGCCAGCAGCTCCAGGGGGCCGGGGACTGAAGCTTTCTTT	CASSSRGPGTEAFF
-	TRBJ2-3	TRBV5-3	TRBD2	TGTGCCAGAAGCTTCCGGACTAGCGGGACCTGGAGGTTT	CARSFRTSGTWRF
-	TRBJ2-1	TRBV6-5	-	TGTGCCAGCAGTTCAGTGGTGGCAGAGGACAATGAGCAGTTCTTC	CASSSVVAEDNEQFF
-	TRBJ1-5	TRBV7-8	-	TGTGCCAGCAGCTTCCACGACACCTATAGCAATCAGCCCCAGCATTTT	CASSFHDTYSNQPQHF
-	TRBJ2-7	TRBV9	TRBD2	TGTGCCAGCAGCGCGGAGGGGACTAGCTACTACGAGCAGTACTTC	CASSAEGTSYYEQYF
-	TRBJ1-5	TRBV10-1	-	TGCGCCAGCAGACCCACCGGGGGGAGTACAAATCAGCCCCAGCATTTT	CASRPTGGSTNQPQHF
-	TRBJ1-2	TRBV25-1	-	TGTGCCAGCTTCGAAGGACCTGGCTACACCTTC	CASFEGPGYTF
-	TRBJ2-1	TRBV29-1	-	TGCAGCGTTGAACTACTGGCAGGGTACAATGAGCAGTTCTTC	CSVELLAGYNEQFF
-	TRBJ2-7	TRBV4-1	TRBD2	TGCGCCAGCAGCCAGCTAGCGGGGGGGTACGAGCAGTACTTC	CASSQLAGGYEQYF
-	TRBJ2-1	TRBV4-1	TRBD1	TGCGCCAGCAGCTGGAACCTTAGGGACAGATACAATGAGCAGTTCTTC	CASSWNLRDRYNEQFF
-	TRBJ1-1	TRBV9	-	TGTGCCAGCAGCGTAGTCGGGGTTCTAAACACTGAAGCTTTCTTT	CASSVVGVLNTEAFF
-	TRBJ2-7	TRBV19	-	TGTGCCAGTAGTCTCCCCCGTTATCCTTGGAGGTACGAGCAGTACTTC	CASSLPRYPWRYEQYF
-	TRBJ1-6	TRBV10-3	-	TGTGCCATCAGTGATATGGGGGGAAATTCACCCCTCCACTTT	CAISDMGGNSPLHF
-	TRBJ2-6	TRBV27	TRBD1	TGTGCCAGCAGTACGACAGGGTGGGACTCTGGGGCCAACGTCCTGACTTTC	CASSTTGWDSGANVLTF
-	TRBJ1-1	TRBV2	-	TGTGCCAGCAGTGAAAGAGAGGGTTTAGGCGCTGAAGCTTTCTTT	CASSEREGLGAEAFF
-	TRBJ1-4	TRBV19	TRBD1	TGTGCCAGTAGTACCCCACAAGGACAGGATGAAAAACTGTTTTTT	CASSTPQGQDEKLFF
-	TRBJ1-3	TRBV27	-	TGTGCCAGCAGTTTGACAGGTTCCTCTGGAAACACCATATATTTT	CASSLTGSSGNTIYF
-	TRBJ1-1	TRBV30	-	TGTGCCTTTAGATGGGGTCCCGGGGAAGCTTTCTTT	CAFRWGPGEAFF
-	TRBJ2-7	TRBV28	-	TGTGCCAGCAGTGCCTGGTTGTCCGCACCTCTCTACGAGCAGTACTTC	CASSAWLSAPLYEQYF
-	TRBJ1-4	TRBV4-1	-	TGCGCCAGCAGCCAGAGGGGGGCGGGAAAGGAAAAACTGTTTTTT	CASSQRGAGKEKLFF
once	TRBJ2-1	TRBV5-1	-	TGCGCCAGCAGCACCTGGTCCAAGCAAAATGAGCAGTTCTTC	CASSTWSKQNEQFF
-	TRBJ1-1	TRBV6-6	-	TGTGCCAGCAGTTACAACCCAGGGTCCACTGAAGCTTTCTTT	CASSYNPGSTEAFF
few	TRBJ2-7	TRBV7-9	-	TGTGCCAGCAGCTTTGAGGGGAACCCCAGTTACGAGCAGTACTTC	CASSFEGNPSYEQYF
-	TRBJ2-2	TRBV25-1	TRBD2	TGTGCCAGCAGTGAATACGCCGCGGGAGGGGCCGGGGAGCTGTTTTTT	CASSEYAAGGAGELFF
-	TRBJ2-3	TRBV10-2	TRBD2	TGCGCCAGCGGACTAGCGGGGGGCACAGATACGCAGTATTTT	CASGLAGGTDTQYF